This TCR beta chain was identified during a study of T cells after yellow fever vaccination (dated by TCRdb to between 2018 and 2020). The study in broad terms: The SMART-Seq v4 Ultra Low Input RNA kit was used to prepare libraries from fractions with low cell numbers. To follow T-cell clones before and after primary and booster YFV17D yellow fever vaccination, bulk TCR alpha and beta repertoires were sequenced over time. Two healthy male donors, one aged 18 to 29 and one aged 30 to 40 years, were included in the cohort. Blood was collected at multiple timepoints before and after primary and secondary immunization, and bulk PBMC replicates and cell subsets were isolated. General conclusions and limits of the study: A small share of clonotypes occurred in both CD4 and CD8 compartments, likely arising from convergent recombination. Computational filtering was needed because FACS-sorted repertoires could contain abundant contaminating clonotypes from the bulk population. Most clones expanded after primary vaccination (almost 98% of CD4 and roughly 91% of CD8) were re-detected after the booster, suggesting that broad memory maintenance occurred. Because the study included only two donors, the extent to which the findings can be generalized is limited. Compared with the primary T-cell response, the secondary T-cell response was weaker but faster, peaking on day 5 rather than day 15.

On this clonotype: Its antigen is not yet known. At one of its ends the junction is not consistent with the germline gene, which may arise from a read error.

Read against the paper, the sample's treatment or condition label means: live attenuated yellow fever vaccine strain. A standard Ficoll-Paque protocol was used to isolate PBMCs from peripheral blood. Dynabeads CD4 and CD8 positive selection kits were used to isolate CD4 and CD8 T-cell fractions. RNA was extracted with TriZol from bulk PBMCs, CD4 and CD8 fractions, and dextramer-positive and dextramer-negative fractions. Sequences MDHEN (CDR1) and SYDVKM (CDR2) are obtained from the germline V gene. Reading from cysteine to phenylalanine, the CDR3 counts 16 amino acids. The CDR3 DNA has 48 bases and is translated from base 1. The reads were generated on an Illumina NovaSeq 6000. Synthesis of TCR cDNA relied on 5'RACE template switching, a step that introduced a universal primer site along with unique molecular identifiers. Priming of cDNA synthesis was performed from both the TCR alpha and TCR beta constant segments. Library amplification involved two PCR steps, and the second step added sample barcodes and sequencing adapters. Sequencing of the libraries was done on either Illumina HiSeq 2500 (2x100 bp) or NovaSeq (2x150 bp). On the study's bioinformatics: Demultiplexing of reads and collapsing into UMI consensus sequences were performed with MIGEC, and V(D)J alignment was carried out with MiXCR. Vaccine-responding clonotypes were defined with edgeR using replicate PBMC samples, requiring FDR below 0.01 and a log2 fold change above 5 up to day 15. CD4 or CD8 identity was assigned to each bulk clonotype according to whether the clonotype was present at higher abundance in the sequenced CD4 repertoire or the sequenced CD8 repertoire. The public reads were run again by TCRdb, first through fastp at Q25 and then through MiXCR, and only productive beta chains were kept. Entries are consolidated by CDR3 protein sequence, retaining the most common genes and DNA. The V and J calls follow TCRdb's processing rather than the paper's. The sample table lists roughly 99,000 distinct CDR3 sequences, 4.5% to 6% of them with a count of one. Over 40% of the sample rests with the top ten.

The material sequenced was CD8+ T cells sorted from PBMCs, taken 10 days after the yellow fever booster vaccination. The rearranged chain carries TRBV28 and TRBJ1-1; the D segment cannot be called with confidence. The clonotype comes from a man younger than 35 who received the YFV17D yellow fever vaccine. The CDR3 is CASSFGALGLEERLRF. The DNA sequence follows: TGTGCCAGCAGTTTTGGTGCGTTAGGGCTCGAAGAGAGGCTGCGCTTT.